Sequencing of this TCR beta chain was carried out in a study of cytomegalovirus exposure and HLA in healthy donors. With 60 Vbeta and 13 Jbeta primers, the PCR was carried out. Sequencing was performed with immunoSEQ multiplex PCR; in TCRdb, only in-frame clones are kept and a portion is missing. The data show around 180,000 clones, around 80% seen once. The germline V gene has CDR1 MDHEN and CDR2 SYDVKM. V was cut by 5 bases and J by 1 base, with 9 bases left in between. The CDR3 has 14 residues. This receptor was taken from a woman younger than 30 in good health and CMV-seropositive. The chain combines TRBV28 with TRBJ1-5, with D unresolved. Sequencing was done on a sample of PBMCs. The CDR3 coding sequence is TGTGCCAGCAGTACGGGGATCAGCAATCAGCCCCAGCATTTT. As protein: CASSTGISNQPQHF.